This T cell receptor (beta chain) was sequenced for a study of chemoradiotherapy in HPV16-positive cancers. Sequenced by immunoSEQ multiplex PCR; TCRdb stores in-frame clones only, minus some. The sample includes some 25,000 clones, approximately 93% of them seen just once. V shed 8 bases, J shed 4 bases, and the junction held 6 bases outside the gene matches. The CDR3 length is 13 residues. Germline V gene data show CDR1 as WSHSY and CDR2 as SAAADI. This clone appeared a few times. The sequence derives from a human donor with HPV-associated anogenital cancer. The chain joins TRBV10-2 to TRBJ1-2; 8 bases line up with TRBD1. This material was obtained from a patient who underwent chemoradiotherapy. The DNA for the CDR3 is TGCGCCAGCGCGTCCGACAGGGGCTATGGCTACACCTTC. Encoded protein: CASASDRGYGYTF.